These 19 T cell receptor beta chains came from one sample sequenced in a study of T cell clusters in autoimmune cytopenias. Tens of thousands of genome equivalents of blood DNA were amplified for TRB. TRB rearrangements were amplified by touch-down multiplex PCR with mixed TRB-A/B primers. TCRdb reprocessed the multiplex PCR reads and reports one entry per CDR3 protein, with no DNA. This sample's table has about 3,200 distinct CDR3 sequences. Sequenced sample: peripheral blood. All receptors come from a human donor with an autoimmune cytopenia or autoimmune hepatitis (not recorded which).

This chain connects TRBV5-4 to TRBJ2-5; with no DNA, the TCRdb D assignment of TRBD2 cannot be verified. CDR1 is SGHNT, CDR2 YYREEE, per germline (reference sequence). This CDR3 contains 14 residues. The CDR3 sequence is CASSLSQREETQYF.

By frequency, this clonotype is medium-sized (0.01 to 0.1%). The V and J genes are TRBV6-5 and TRBJ1-6; TCRdb's D call, TRBD1, is unchecked because there is no DNA. Germline-derived CDR1 and CDR2 are MNHEY and SVGAGI. CDR3 size: 11 residues. The CDR3 spells CASSQGSPLHF.

The chain is built from TRBV29-1 and TRBJ1-1; as DNA is missing, the TRBD1 call by TCRdb cannot be tested. The V gene's germline CDR1 is SQVTM and CDR2 ANQGSEA. The CDR3 extends over 15 amino acids. The CDR3 here is CSVERGTGMNTEAFF.

Its frequency marks this clonotype as medium-sized. This sequence joins TRBV20-1 and TRBJ2-7. The CDR3 covers 11 residues. Germline V gene data show CDR1 as DFQATT and CDR2 as SNEGSKA (reference sequence). The CDR3 sequence is CSARKDHEQYF.

Its frequency marks this clonotype as medium-sized. The V gene is TRBV19, the J gene TRBJ1-3. The CDR3 contains 13 residues. The germline V gene encodes CDR1 LNHDA and CDR2 SQIVND (reference sequence). This CDR3 is CASSTKGGNTIYF.

The genes are TRBV30 and TRBJ1-1. Germline V gene sequence: CDR1 GTSNPN, CDR2 SVGIG (reference sequence). This CDR3 is built from 11 residues. The CDR3 is CAWKPWTEAFF.

By frequency, this clonotype registers medium-sized. The chain carries TRBV19 and TRBJ1-5; TCRdb lists TRBD1, though no DNA is available to test this call. This CDR3 spans 17 amino acids. CDR1 and CDR2 (germline): LNHDA, SQIVND (reference sequence). The CDR3 sequence: CASSHHTGQVSNQPQHF.

The chain has TRBV27 and TRBJ1-5. This CDR3 spans 16 amino acids. Per the germline V gene, CDR1 is MNHEY and CDR2 is SMNVEV (reference sequence). The CDR3: CASSSRVPYSNQPQHF.

This chain links TRBV11-3 with TRBJ1-2. The CDR3 consists of 13 residues. In germline, CDR1 is SGHNT, CDR2 YENEEA. CDR3 sequence reads: CASSPWDFLGYTF.

V is TRBV12-3 or TRBV12-4 and J is TRBJ1-5; the TRBD1 assignment by TCRdb is unverifiable without DNA. This CDR3 region has 16 residues. This chain's CDR3 is CASSPLTPNSNQPQHF.

The chain recombines TRBV5-1 with TRBJ2-2. Germline CDR1 reads SGHRS; CDR2 reads YFSETQ. The CDR3 spans 14 residues. The CDR3 here is CASSLETNTGELFF.

According to its frequency, this clonotype is medium-sized. V and J are TRBV15 and TRBJ1-5; TCRdb proposes TRBD1, but this gene call is untestable without DNA. CDR3 size: 19 residues. The germline V gene has CDR1 LNHNV and CDR2 YYDKDF (reference sequence). The CDR3 loop reads CATSRDTPHRQGGNQPQHF.

The rearrangement uses TRBV19 and TRBJ2-1; absent DNA, TCRdb's TRBD1 call cannot be checked. CDR1 is LNHDA, CDR2 SQIVND, per germline (reference sequence). The CDR3 has 17 amino acids. This CDR3 is CASSSPFGQTAYNEQFF.

The genes are TRBV11-3 and TRBJ1-5; TCRdb outputs TRBD1, but without DNA this stays unchecked. This CDR3 is 15 amino acids long. CDR1 and CDR2 (germline): SGHNT, YENEEA. The chain's CDR3 is CASSLGTGGNQPQHF.

Judged by frequency, this clonotype is large. The V call is TRBV29-1, the J call TRBJ2-1; the D call from TCRdb, TRBD2, cannot be confirmed without DNA. Per germline, CDR1 SQVTM and CDR2 ANQGSEA. The CDR3 covers 15 residues. The CDR3 loop is CSVEASGGAYNEQFF.

The chain is built from TRBV12-3 or TRBV12-4 and TRBJ2-6; TCRdb outputs TRBD2, but without DNA this stays unchecked. The CDR3 is 15 residues long. CDR3 amino acids: CASKSPGSGANVLTF.

Judged by frequency, this clonotype is medium-sized. The chain carries TRBV11-3 and TRBJ2-1; TCRdb proposes TRBD2, but this gene call is untestable without DNA. This CDR3 is 16 amino acids long. Germline CDR1 and CDR2: SGHNT and YENEEA. The CDR3 loop is CASSPRLRGRTNEQFF. Full variable domain (outside the CDR3, taken from reference TRBV11-3 and TRBJ2-1): EAGVVQSPRYKIIEKKQPVAFWCNPISGHNTLYWYLQNLGQGPELLIRYENEEAVDDSQLPKDRFSAERLKGVDSTLKIQPAELGDSAVYLCASSPRLRGRTNEQFFGPGTRLTVL.

The rearrangement uses TRBV19 and TRBJ2-3; TCRdb indicates TRBD2, and absent DNA this call remains unverified. The germline gives CDR1 LNHDA, CDR2 SQIVND (reference sequence). The CDR3 sequence is 13 residues long. CDR3 protein: CASSIRRADTQYF.

This clonotype is labeled medium-sized (0.01 to 0.1%) based on frequency. The chain couples TRBV11-3 to TRBJ2-5; without DNA, the TCRdb call of TRBD2 cannot be checked. Per germline, CDR1 SGHNT and CDR2 YENEEA. The CDR3 sequence is 15 residues long. The CDR3: CASSSTGLARETQYF.